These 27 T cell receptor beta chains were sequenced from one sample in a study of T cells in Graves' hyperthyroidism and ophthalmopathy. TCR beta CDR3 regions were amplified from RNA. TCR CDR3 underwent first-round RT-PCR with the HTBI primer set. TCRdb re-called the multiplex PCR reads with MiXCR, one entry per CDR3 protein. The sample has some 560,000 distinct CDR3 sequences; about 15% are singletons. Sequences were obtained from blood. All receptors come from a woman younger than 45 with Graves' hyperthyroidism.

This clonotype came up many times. CDR3 DNA sequence: TGTGCCAGCAGCTTGGTGGGGGAGGAAAAACTGTTTTTT. Amino acid sequence: CASSLVGEEKLFF. The chain couples TRBV5-8 to TRBJ1-4; a possible D gene is TRBD1 (5 bases). V was shortened by 0 bases and J by 8 bases, with 8 bases between the two germline ends. CDR1 is SGHTS and CDR2 is YDEGEE in the germline V gene. CDR3 length: 13 amino acids.

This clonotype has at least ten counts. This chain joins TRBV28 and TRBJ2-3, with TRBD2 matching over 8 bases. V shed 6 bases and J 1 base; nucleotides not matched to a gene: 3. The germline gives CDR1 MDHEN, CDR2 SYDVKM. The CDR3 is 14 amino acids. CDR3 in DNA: TGTGCCAGCAGAAGACTAGCGCGCACAGATACGCAGTATTTT. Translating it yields CASRRLARTDTQYF.

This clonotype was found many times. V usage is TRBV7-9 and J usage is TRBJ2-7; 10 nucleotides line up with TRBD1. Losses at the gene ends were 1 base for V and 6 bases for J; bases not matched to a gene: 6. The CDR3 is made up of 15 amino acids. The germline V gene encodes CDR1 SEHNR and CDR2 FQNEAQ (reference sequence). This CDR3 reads CASSLVGGQGIEQYF. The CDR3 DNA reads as TGTGCCAGCAGCTTAGTAGGGGGACAGGGGATCGAGCAGTACTTC.

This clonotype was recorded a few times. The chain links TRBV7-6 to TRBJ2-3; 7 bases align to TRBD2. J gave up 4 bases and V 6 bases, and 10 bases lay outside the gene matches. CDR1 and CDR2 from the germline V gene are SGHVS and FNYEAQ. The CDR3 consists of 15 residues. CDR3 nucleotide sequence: TGTGCCAGCAGACCCTTGCCGGGAGGTGCAGATACGCAGTATTTT. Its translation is CASRPLPGGADTQYF.

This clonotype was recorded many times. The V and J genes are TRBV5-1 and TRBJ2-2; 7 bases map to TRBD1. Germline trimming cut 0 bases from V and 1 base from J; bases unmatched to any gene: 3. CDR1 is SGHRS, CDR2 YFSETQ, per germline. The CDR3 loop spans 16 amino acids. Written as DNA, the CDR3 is TGCGCCAGCAGCTTGGCTGGGACAGTGAACACCGGGGAGCTGTTTTTT. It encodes CASSLAGTVNTGELFF.

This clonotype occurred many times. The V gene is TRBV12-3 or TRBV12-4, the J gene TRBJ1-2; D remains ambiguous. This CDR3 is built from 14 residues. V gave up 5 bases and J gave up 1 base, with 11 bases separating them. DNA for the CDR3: TGTGCCAGCAGTCCTCAGGCATATAACTATGGCTACACCTTC. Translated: CASSPQAYNYGYTF.

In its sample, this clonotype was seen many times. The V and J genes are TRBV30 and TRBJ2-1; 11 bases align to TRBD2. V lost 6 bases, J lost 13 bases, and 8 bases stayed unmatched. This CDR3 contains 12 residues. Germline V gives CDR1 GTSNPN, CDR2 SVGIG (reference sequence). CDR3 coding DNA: TGTGCCTGCACCCGACTAGCGGGACCACAGTTCTTC. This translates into CACTRLAGPQFF.

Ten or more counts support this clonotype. The CDR3 nucleotides are TGTGCCAGCTCACCCTCACTCCGGCCCGACAGGGGCTACGAGCAGTACTTC. Residues: CASSPSLRPDRGYEQYF. The rearrangement joins TRBV18 to TRBJ2-7; 8 nucleotides align to TRBD1. CDR1 is KGHSH and CDR2 is LQKENI in the germline V gene. J lost 3 bases, V lost 3 bases, and 13 bases had no gene match. This CDR3 comprises 17 residues.

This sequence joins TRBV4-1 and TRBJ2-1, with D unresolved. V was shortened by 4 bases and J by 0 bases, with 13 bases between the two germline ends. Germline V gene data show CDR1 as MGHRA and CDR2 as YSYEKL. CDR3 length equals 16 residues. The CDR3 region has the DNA TGCGCCAGCAGCCGCCCTTGGGCTAGCTCCTACAATGAGCAGTTCTTC. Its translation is CASSRPWASSYNEQFF.

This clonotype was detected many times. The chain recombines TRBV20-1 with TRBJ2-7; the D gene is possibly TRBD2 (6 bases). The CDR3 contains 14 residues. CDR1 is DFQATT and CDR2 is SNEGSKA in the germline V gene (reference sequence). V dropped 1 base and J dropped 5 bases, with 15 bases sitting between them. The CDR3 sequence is CSARVEGRADEQYF. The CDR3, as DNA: TGCAGTGCTAGAGTGGAGGGGCGCGCGGACGAGCAGTACTTC.

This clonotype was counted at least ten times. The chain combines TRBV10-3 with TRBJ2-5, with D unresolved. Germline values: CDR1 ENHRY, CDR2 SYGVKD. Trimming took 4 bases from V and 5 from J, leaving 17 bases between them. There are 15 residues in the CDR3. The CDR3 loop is CAISGSDGLEETQYF. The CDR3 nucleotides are TGTGCCATCAGTGGCAGCGACGGGTTAGAGGAGACCCAGTACTTC.

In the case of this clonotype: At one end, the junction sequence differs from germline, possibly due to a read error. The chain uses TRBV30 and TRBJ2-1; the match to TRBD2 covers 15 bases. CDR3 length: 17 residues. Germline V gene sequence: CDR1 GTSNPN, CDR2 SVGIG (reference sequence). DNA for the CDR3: TGTGCCGGAAGAAGGACTAGCGGGAGGGTCTCCTACAATGAGCAGTCCTTC. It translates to CAGRRTSGRVSYNEQSF.

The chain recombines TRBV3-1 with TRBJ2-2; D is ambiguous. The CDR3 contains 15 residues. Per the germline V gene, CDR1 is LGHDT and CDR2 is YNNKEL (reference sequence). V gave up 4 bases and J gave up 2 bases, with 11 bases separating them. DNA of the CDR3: TGTGCCAGCAGCCCGATCATGACTAACACCGGGGAGCTGTTTTTT. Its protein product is CASSPIMTNTGELFF.

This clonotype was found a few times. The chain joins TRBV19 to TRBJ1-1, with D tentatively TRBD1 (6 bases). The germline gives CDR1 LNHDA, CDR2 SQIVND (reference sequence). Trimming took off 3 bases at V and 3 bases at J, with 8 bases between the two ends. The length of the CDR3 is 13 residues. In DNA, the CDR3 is TGTGCCAGTAGTATCTGGACAGACACTGAAGCTTTCTTT. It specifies CASSIWTDTEAFF.

CDR3 residues: CASSSTGGAGNQPQHF. Here the CDR3 DNA reads TGTGCCAGTAGTTCTACAGGGGGCGCGGGCAATCAGCCCCAGCATTTT. The rearrangement uses TRBV19 and TRBJ1-5; 9 nucleotides align to TRBD1. CDR1 is LNHDA and CDR2 is SQIVND in the germline V gene (reference sequence). Trimming took 5 bases from V and 2 from J; bases not matched to a gene: 7. The CDR3 is 16 residues long.

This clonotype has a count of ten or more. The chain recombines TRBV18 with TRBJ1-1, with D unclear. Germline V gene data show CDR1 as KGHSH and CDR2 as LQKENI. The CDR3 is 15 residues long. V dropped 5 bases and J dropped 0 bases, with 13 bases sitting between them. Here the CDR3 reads CASSIAQTVNTEAFF. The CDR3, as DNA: TGTGCCAGCTCAATCGCACAGACCGTGAACACTGAAGCTTTCTTT.

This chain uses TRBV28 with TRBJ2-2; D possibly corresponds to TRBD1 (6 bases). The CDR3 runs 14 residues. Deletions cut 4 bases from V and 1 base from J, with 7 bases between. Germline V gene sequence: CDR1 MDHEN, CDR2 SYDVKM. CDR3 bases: TGTGCCAGCAGTTGGGACATGAACACCGGGGAGCTGTTTTTT. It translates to CASSWDMNTGELFF.

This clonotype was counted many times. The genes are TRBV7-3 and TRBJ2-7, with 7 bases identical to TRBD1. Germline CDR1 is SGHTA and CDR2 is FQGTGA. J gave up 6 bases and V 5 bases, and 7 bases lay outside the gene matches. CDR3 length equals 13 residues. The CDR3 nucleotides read TGTGCCAGCAGCCTGACAGGGTCGGTCGAGCAGTACTTC. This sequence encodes CASSLTGSVEQYF.

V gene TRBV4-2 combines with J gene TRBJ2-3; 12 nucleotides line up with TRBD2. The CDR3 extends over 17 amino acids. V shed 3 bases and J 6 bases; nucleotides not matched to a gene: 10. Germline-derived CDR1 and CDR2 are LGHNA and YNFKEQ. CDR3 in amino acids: CASSHARTSGAGDTQYF. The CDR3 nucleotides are TGTGCCAGCAGCCACGCCCGGACTAGCGGGGCCGGGGATACGCAGTATTTT.

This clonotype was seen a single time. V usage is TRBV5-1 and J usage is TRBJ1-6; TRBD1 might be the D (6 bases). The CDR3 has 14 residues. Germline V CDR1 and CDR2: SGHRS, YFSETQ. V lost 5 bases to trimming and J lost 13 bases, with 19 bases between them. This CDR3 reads CASRLSGTLSPLHF. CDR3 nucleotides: TGCGCCAGCAGATTGTCGGGGACATTGAGCCCCCTCCACTTT.

CDR3 DNA sequence: TGTGCCAGCAGCACTTGGGGCTCTGGGGCCAACGTCCTGACTTTC. As protein: CASSTWGSGANVLTF. This chain uses TRBV9 with TRBJ2-6; D unresolved. With 4 bases removed from V and 0 bases from J, the gap between germline ends came to 8 bases. Germline CDR1 and CDR2: SGDLS and YYNGEE. The CDR3 loop spans 15 amino acids.

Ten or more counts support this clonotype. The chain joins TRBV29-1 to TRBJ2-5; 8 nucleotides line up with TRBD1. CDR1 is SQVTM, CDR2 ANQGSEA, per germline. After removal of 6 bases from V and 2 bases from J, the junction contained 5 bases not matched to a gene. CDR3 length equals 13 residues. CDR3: CSVTGDDQETQYF. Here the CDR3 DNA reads TGCAGCGTGACAGGGGACGATCAAGAGACCCAGTACTTC.

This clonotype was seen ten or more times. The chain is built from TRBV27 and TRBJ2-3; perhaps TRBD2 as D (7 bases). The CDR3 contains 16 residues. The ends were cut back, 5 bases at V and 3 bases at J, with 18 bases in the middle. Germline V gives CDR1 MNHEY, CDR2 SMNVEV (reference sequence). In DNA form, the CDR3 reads TGTGCCAGCAGTGTGGATGGGGGGGGCTTGACAGATACGCAGTATTTT. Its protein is CASSVDGGGLTDTQYF.

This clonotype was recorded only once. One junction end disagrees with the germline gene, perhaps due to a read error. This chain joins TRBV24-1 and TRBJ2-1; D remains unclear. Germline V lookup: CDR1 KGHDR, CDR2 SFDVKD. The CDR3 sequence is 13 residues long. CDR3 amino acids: CATSLRVWPAWVF. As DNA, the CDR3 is TGTGCCACCTCCCTAAGGGTCTGGCCCGCTTGGGTCTTC.

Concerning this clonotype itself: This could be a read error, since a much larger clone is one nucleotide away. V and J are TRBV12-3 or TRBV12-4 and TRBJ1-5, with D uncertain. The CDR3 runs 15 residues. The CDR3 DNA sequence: TGTGCCAGCAGTCCGCCGGGATATAGCAGTCAGCCCCAGCATTTT. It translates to CASSPPGYSSQPQHF.

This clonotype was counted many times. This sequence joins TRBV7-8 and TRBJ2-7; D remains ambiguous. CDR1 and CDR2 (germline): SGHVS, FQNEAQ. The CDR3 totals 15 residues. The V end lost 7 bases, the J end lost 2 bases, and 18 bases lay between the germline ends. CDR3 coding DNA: TGTGCCAGCATCGCAGACCTGAAACAGCCCTACGAGCAGTACTTC. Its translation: CASIADLKQPYEQYF.

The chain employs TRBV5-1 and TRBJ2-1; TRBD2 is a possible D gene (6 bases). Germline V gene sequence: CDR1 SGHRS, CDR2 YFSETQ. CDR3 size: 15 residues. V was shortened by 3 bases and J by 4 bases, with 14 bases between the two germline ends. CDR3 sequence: CASSSGGPTYNEQFF. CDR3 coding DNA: TGCGCCAGCAGCTCCGGGGGACCAACTTACAATGAGCAGTTCTTC. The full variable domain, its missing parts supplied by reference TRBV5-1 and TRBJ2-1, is KAGVTQTPRYLIKTRGQQVTLSCSPISGHRSVSWYQQTPGQGLQFLFEYFSETQRNKGNFPGRFSGRQFSNSRSEMNVSTLELGDSALYLCASSSGGPTYNEQFFGPGTRLTVL.